This T cell receptor beta chain came from a study of cytotoxic CD8 clonotypes in ibrutinib-treated CLL. About the study: Samples yielded averages of 200,000 to 300,000 productive templates and tens of thousands of productive rearrangements. Whole-study results and caveats: Clonality (at baseline) was higher than in age-matched healthy donors and tracked circulating CD8+ T-cell counts. Public clonotypes were uncommon and contracted or stayed stable on treatment.

Turning to this clone: Its antigen is not known.

The intended depth for sequencing was 1 in 200,000 to 1 in 1 million T cells. The table came from immunoSEQ multiplex PCR; TCRdb's copy has only in-frame clones and leaves some out. The sample shows more than 110,000 clones, more than 70% of them seen only once. The CDR3 has 15 residues. Germline CDR1 SGHNT, CDR2 YYREEE (reference sequence). V shed 0 bases, J shed 7 bases, and the junction held 8 bases outside the gene matches. Sequencing used PBMCs, obtained after 36 months of ibrutinib treatment. The receptor was derived from a human donor with chronic lymphocytic leukemia. The chain recombines TRBV5-4 with TRBJ2-7; 9 nucleotides agree with TRBD2. For the CDR3, the DNA is TGTGCCAGCAGCTTGGGTGCGGGAGGGCCTTTTGAGCAGTACTTC. It is translated as CASSLGAGGPFEQYF.